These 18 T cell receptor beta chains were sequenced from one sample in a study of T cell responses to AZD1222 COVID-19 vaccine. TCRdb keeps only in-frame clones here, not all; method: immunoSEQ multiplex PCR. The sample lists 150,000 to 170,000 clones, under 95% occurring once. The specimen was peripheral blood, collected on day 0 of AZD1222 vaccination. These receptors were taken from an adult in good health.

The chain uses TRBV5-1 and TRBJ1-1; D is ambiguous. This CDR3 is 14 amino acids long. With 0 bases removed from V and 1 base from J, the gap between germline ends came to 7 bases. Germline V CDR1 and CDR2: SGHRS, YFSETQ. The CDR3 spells CASSLEVSNTEAFF. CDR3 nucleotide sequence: TGCGCCAGCAGCTTGGAGGTGTCGAACACTGAAGCTTTCTTT. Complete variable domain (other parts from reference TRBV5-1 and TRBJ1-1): KAGVTQTPRYLIKTRGQQVTLSCSPISGHRSVSWYQQTPGQGLQFLFEYFSETQRNKGNFPGRFSGRQFSNSRSEMNVSTLELGDSALYLCASSLEVSNTEAFFGQGTRLTVV.

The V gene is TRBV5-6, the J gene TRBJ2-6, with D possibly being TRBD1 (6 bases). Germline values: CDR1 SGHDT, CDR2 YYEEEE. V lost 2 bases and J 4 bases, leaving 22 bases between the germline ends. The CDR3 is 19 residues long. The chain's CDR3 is CASSFSGVIRMAGANVLTF. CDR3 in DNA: TGTGCCAGCAGCTTTTCAGGGGTGATTCGAATGGCGGGGGCCAACGTCCTGACTTTC.

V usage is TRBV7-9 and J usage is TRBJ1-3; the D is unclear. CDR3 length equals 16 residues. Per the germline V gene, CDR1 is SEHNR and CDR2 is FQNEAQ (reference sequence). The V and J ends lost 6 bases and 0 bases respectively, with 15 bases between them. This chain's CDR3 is CASSIDTKSSGNTIYF. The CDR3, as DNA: TGTGCCAGCAGTATAGACACTAAGAGCTCTGGAAACACCATATATTTT.

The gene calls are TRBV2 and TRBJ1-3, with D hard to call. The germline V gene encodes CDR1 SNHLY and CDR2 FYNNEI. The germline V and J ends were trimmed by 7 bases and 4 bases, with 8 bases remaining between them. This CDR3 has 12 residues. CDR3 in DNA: TGTGCCAGCAAGGAGGACGGAAACACCATATATTTT. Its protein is CASKEDGNTIYF. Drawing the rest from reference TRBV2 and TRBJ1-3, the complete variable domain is EPEVTQTPSHQVTQMGQEVILRCVPISNHLYFYWYRQILGQKVEFLVSFYNNEISEKSEIFDDQFSVERPDGSNFTLKIRSTKLEDSAMYFCASKEDGNTIYFGEGSWLTVV.

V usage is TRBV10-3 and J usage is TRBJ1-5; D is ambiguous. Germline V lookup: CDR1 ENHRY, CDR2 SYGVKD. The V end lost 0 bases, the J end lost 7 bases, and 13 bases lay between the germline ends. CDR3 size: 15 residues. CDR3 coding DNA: TGTGCCATCAGTGAGTCGGCAAAAATGGAGCAGCCCCAGCATTTT. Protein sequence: CAISESAKMEQPQHF.

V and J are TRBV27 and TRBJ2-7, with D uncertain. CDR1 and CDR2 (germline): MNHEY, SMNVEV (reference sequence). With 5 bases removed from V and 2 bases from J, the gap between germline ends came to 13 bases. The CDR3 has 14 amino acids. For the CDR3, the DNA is TGTGCCAGCAGTCCGTCGATCGGGCCCTACGAGCAGTACTTC. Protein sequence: CASSPSIGPYEQYF.

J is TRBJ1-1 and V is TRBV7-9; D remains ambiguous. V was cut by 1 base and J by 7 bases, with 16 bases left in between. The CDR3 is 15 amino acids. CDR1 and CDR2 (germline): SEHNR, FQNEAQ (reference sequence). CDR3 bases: TGTGCCAGCAGCTTAGGGCCTCAAACGGGCGGTGAAGCTTTCTTT. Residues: CASSLGPQTGGEAFF.

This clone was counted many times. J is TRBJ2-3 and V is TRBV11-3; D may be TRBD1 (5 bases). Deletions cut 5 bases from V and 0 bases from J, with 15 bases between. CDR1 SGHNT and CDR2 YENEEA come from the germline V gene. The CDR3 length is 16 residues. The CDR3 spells CASSTSGSLSTDTQYF. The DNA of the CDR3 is TGTGCCAGCAGCACCTCAGGGTCCCTTAGCACAGATACGCAGTATTTT.

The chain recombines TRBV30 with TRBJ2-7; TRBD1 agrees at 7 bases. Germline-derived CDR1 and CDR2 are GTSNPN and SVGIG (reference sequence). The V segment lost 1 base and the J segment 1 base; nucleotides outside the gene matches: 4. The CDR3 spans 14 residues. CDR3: CAWSAGDSSYEQYF. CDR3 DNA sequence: TGTGCCTGGAGTGCCGGGGACAGTTCCTACGAGCAGTACTTC.

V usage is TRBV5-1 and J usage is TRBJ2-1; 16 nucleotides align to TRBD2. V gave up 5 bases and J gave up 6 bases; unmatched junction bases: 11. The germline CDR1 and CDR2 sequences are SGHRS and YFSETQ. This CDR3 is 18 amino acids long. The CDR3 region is CASRSGTSGRAKGNEQFF. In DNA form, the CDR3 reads TGCGCCAGCAGATCCGGGACTAGCGGGAGGGCAAAAGGCAATGAGCAGTTCTTC.

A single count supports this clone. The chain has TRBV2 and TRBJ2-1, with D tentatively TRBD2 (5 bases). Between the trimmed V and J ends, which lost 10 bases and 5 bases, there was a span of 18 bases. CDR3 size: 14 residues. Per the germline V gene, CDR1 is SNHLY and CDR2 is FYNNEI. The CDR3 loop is CANTRGGLDNEQFF. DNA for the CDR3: TGTGCCAACACGCGCGGTGGACTTGACAATGAGCAGTTCTTC.

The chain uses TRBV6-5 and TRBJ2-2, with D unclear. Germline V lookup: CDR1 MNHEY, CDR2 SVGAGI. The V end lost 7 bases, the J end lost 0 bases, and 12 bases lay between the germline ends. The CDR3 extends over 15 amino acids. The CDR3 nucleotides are TGTGCCAGCATCCCCTTGGGGTCGAACACCGGGGAGCTGTTTTTT. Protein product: CASIPLGSNTGELFF.

The CDR3 loop reads CASSRRVVEEKLFF. CDR3 nucleotides: TGTGCCAGTAGTAGGAGGGTAGTGGAAGAAAAACTGTTTTTT. This chain links TRBV19 with TRBJ1-4; no clear D gene. V shed 4 bases and J shed 8 bases, with 14 bases lying between them. The CDR3 has 14 residues. Germline loops: CDR1 LNHDA, CDR2 SQIVND (reference sequence).

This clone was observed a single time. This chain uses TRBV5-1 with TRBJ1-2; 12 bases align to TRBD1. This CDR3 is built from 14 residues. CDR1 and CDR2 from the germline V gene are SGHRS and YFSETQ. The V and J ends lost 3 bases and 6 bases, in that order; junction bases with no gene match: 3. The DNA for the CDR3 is TGCGCCAGCAGCTCGGGACAGGGGGCACATGGCTACACCTTC. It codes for CASSSGQGAHGYTF.

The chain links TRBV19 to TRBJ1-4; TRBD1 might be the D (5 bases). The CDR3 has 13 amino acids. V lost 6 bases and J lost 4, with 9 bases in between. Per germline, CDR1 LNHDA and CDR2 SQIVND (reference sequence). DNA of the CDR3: TGTGCCAGTAGAAGCGACAGTAATGAAAAACTGTTTTTT. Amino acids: CASRSDSNEKLFF.

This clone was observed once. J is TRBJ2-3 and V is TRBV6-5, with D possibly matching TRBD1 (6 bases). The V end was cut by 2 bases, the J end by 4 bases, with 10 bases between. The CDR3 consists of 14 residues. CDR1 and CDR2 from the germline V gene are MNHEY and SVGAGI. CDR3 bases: TGTGCCAGCAGTTACCTACAGGGCCCAGATACGCAGTATTTT. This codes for CASSYLQGPDTQYF.

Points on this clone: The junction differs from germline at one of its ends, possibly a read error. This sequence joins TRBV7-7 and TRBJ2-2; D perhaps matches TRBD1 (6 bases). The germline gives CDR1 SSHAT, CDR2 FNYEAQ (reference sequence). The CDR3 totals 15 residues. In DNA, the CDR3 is TGTGCTAGCAGCTTAGTGGGGGCCCCCACCGGGGAGCTGTTTTTT. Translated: CASSLVGAPTGELFF.

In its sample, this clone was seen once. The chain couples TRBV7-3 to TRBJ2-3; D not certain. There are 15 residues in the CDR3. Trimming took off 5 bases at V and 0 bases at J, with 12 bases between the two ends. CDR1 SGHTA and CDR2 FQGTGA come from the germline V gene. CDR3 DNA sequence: TGTGCCAGCAGCCCAACCAAAGGTAGCACAGATACGCAGTATTTT. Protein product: CASSPTKGSTDTQYF.